The 5 T cell receptor beta chains below come from one sample, sequenced in a study of blood T cell repertoires in COVID-19. Method: immunoSEQ multiplex PCR; TCRdb's copy keeps in-frame clones and lacks some. The sample contains roughly 50,000 clones, around 86% of which appear only once. Sequencing used peripheral blood. These receptors came from a woman aged 60-75 years with acute or convalescent COVID-19.

This sequence joins TRBV2 and TRBJ2-7; D not resolved. Germline V gives CDR1 SNHLY, CDR2 FYNNEI. The ends were cut back, 6 bases at V and 6 bases at J, with 9 bases in the middle. The CDR3 sequence is 11 residues long. Written as DNA, the CDR3 is TGTGCCAGCAGCGCCGAGAGCGAGCAGTACTTC. Translated, it gives CASSAESEQYF. Filled out from reference TRBV2 and TRBJ2-7, the complete variable domain reads EPEVTQTPSHQVTQMGQEVILRCVPISNHLYFYWYRQILGQKVEFLVSFYNNEISEKSEIFDDQFSVERPDGSNFTLKIRSTKLEDSAMYFCASSAESEQYFGPGTRLTVT.

The V gene is TRBV7-9, the J gene TRBJ2-2, with D tentatively TRBD1 (5 bases). The CDR3 is 15 amino acids. V was trimmed by 2 bases and J by 4 bases, leaving 11 bases between them. Germline lookup yields CDR1 SEHNR and CDR2 FQNEAQ (reference sequence). The CDR3 loop reads CASSLLRGGTGELFF. Written as DNA, the CDR3 is TGTGCCAGCAGCTTATTAAGGGGTGGCACCGGGGAGCTGTTTTTT. Complete variable domain (other parts from reference TRBV7-9 and TRBJ2-2): DTGVSQNPRHKITKRGQNVTFRCDPISEHNRLYWYRQTLGQGPEFLTYFQNEAQLEKSRLLSDRFSAERPKGSFSTLEIQRTEQGDSAMYLCASSLLRGGTGELFFGEGSRLTVL.

The chain combines TRBV3-1 (or the pseudogene TRBV3-2) with TRBJ2-7, with a possible D match to TRBD1 (5 bases). The CDR3 contains 12 residues. Trimming removed 2 bases at V and 6 bases at J, with 8 bases between. Germline V gene lookup returns CDR1 LGHDT and CDR2 YNNKEL (reference sequence). The CDR3 DNA sequence: TGTGCCAGCAGCCAATCTAGGGGCGAGCAGTACTTC. Protein: CASSQSRGEQYF.

J is TRBJ2-1 and V is TRBV30; 7 bases map to TRBD2. The CDR3 is 14 residues long. The germline V gene encodes CDR1 GTSNPN and CDR2 SVGIG (reference sequence). The junction had 9 bases not matched to a gene; V was cut back by 2 bases and J by 8 bases. The CDR3 region is CAWSILGGVDEQFF. The CDR3 DNA is TGTGCCTGGAGTATCTTGGGGGGGGTGGATGAGCAGTTCTTC.

This chain joins TRBV4-1 and TRBJ1-6, with 10 bases that match TRBD1. The CDR3 loop spans 17 amino acids. After removal of 7 bases from V and 5 bases from J, the junction contained 11 bases not matched to a gene. The germline CDR1 and CDR2 sequences are MGHRA and YSYEKL. The CDR3 region is CASTQSGTGVNNSPLHF. The CDR3 bases are TGCGCCAGCACTCAGTCTGGGACAGGGGTGAATAATTCACCCCTCCACTTT.